This T cell receptor beta chain emerged from a study of cytomegalovirus exposure and HLA in healthy donors. In the study overall: The Caucasian-associated ancestry cluster held around 76% of approximately 400 genotyped donors.

The PCR had 60 Vbeta and 13 Jbeta primers. Libraries were prepared by immunoSEQ multiplex PCR; TCRdb keeps only in-frame clonotypes and omits some of them. The data hold about 140,000 clones, with 65% to 85% observed a single time. This TCR came from a man aged 45 to 65 in good health and CMV-seronegative. The sequenced material came from PBMCs.

The CDR3 region has the DNA TGTGCCAGCAGTTTAACTGCAGGGTCTTTTCAGCCCCAGCATTTT. Translated: CASSLTAGSFQPQHF. The rearrangement links TRBV28 to TRBJ1-5; D is perhaps TRBD1 (5 bases). Per the germline V gene, CDR1 is MDHEN and CDR2 is SYDVKM. Trimming stripped 2 bases from V and 6 bases from J, with 14 bases between. The CDR3 consists of 15 residues.